A single sample is the source of the 5 T cell receptor beta chains below, sequenced in a study of cytotoxic CD8 clonotypes in ibrutinib-treated CLL. Libraries were prepared by immunoSEQ multiplex PCR; TCRdb keeps only in-frame clonotypes and omits some of them. In the table there are some 61,000 clones, roughly two thirds of which are singletons. Sequencing was performed on PBMCs, taken after 12 months of ibrutinib treatment. The receptor set was obtained from a human donor with chronic lymphocytic leukemia.

This chain joins TRBV18 and TRBJ2-5, with 8 bases lining up with TRBD2. With 0 bases clipped from V and 4 bases from J, the junction kept 7 bases outside the gene matches. CDR1 is KGHSH and CDR2 is LQKENI in the germline V gene. The CDR3 contains 16 residues. CDR3 sequence: CASSPPLTGGLETQYF. The CDR3 DNA reads as TGTGCCAGCTCACCACCCCTGACGGGGGGGCTAGAGACCCAGTACTTC.

This clone was observed a single time. This chain uses TRBV12-2 with TRBJ1-5; the DNA was not used to check the table's D call, TRBD1. TRBV12-2 is classified as a pseudogene. The CDR3 spans 16 residues. The CDR3 nucleotides read TGTGCAAGTCGGGGGACAGGGGAGGAGGCAAGTCAGCCCCAGCATTTT. This encodes CASRGTGEEASQPQHF.

The count of this clone is one. The genes are TRBV7-9 and TRBJ2-6; D might be TRBD1 or TRBD2, each matching 5 bases. Germline V gene data show CDR1 as SEHNR and CDR2 as FQNEAQ (reference sequence). The CDR3 is made up of 15 amino acids. V was trimmed by 5 bases and J by 4 bases, leaving 12 bases between them. The CDR3 coding sequence is TGTGCCAGCAGCCCGGGACCGGGAGGGGCCAACGTCCTGACTTTC. Translation: CASSPGPGGANVLTF.

The chain combines TRBV19 with TRBJ2-3; 11 bases map to TRBD1. This CDR3 has 18 residues. CDR1 and CDR2 (germline): LNHDA, SQIVND (reference sequence). Trimming at V came to 3 bases and at J to 5 bases, leaving 13 bases not matched to a gene. DNA for the CDR3: TGTGCCAGTAGTATTACACACCGCCGGGACAGGGGGAAAGATACGCAGTATTTT. Translated: CASSITHRRDRGKDTQYF.

The genes are TRBV18 and TRBJ2-3, with TRBD1 matching 8 bases. V dropped 0 bases and J dropped 6; count of bases not matched to a gene: 2. Germline loops: CDR1 KGHSH, CDR2 LQKENI. The CDR3 totals 14 residues. CDR3 in amino acids: CASSPPGTGDTQYF. CDR3 nucleotides: TGTGCCAGCTCACCACCGGGGACAGGCGATACGCAGTATTTT.